Listed below are T cell receptor beta chains from one sample, sequenced in a study of control samples from healthy donors and cancer patients. Repertoires were generated with immunoSEQ multiplex PCR, while TCRdb's copy carries only in-frame clones and drops some. The sample carries under 450,000 clones, approximately 90% recorded once. What was sequenced was PBMCs. The receptors shown here come from a man between 40 and 49 years old with head and neck cancer. The CDR3 runs from the conserved cysteine through the conserved F or W.

j_call v_call cdr3_aa
TRBJ2-7 TRBV9 CASSVGTVTYEQYF
TRBJ1-4 TRBV10-3 CAISETRGQTNEKLFF
TRBJ1-4 TRBV19 CASSPLLGLAGPNEKLFF
TRBJ2-1 TRBV30 CAWSNSGSYNEQFF
TRBJ2-1 TRBV4-2 CASSQDRTSPSDEQFF
TRBJ2-5 TRBV12-3/TRBV12-4 CASNIGPQETQYF
TRBJ1-2 TRBV11-2 CASIRGGAGGYTF
TRBJ1-3 TRBV15 CAATLDSGNTIYF
TRBJ1-5 TRBV6-6 CASSPPGSNQPQHF
TRBJ1-1 TRBV29-1 CSASRGFAEAFF
TRBJ2-1 TRBV10-3 CAIGEGADEQFF
TRBJ2-7 TRBV3-1/TRBV3-2 CASSGRQGGGGEQYF
TRBJ2-5 TRBV11-2 CASSPQGVQETQYF
TRBJ2-1 TRBV9 CASSGEPGQGNIEQFF
TRBJ2-7 TRBV30 CAWSRGLVTSYEQYF
TRBJ2-7 TRBV7-2 CASSLLLAGYEQYF
TRBJ2-2 TRBV28 CASSPAGAGTGELFF
TRBJ2-7 TRBV3-1/TRBV3-2 CASSPKIAGDYEQYF